This T cell receptor beta chain originates from a study of T cell changes during pregnancy in multiple sclerosis. The data were produced by immunoSEQ multiplex PCR, yet TCRdb's version contains in-frame clones alone and is incomplete. The sample holds 71,000 or so clones, more than 90% seen once. CDR1 and CDR2 (germline): LGHNA, YSLEER. The ends were cut back, 3 bases at V and 3 bases at J, with 20 bases in the middle. The CDR3 is 17 residues long. Material: peripheral blood, obtained in the third trimester of pregnancy. The rearrangement uses TRBV4-3 and TRBJ1-2; maybe TRBD1 (6 bases). This TCR came from a female donor with multiple sclerosis, enrolled in a pregnancy study. This chain's CDR3 is CASSQDSSLPPYYGYTF. CDR3 DNA sequence: TGCGCCAGCAGCCAGGACAGCTCACTCCCCCCCTACTATGGCTACACCTTC.